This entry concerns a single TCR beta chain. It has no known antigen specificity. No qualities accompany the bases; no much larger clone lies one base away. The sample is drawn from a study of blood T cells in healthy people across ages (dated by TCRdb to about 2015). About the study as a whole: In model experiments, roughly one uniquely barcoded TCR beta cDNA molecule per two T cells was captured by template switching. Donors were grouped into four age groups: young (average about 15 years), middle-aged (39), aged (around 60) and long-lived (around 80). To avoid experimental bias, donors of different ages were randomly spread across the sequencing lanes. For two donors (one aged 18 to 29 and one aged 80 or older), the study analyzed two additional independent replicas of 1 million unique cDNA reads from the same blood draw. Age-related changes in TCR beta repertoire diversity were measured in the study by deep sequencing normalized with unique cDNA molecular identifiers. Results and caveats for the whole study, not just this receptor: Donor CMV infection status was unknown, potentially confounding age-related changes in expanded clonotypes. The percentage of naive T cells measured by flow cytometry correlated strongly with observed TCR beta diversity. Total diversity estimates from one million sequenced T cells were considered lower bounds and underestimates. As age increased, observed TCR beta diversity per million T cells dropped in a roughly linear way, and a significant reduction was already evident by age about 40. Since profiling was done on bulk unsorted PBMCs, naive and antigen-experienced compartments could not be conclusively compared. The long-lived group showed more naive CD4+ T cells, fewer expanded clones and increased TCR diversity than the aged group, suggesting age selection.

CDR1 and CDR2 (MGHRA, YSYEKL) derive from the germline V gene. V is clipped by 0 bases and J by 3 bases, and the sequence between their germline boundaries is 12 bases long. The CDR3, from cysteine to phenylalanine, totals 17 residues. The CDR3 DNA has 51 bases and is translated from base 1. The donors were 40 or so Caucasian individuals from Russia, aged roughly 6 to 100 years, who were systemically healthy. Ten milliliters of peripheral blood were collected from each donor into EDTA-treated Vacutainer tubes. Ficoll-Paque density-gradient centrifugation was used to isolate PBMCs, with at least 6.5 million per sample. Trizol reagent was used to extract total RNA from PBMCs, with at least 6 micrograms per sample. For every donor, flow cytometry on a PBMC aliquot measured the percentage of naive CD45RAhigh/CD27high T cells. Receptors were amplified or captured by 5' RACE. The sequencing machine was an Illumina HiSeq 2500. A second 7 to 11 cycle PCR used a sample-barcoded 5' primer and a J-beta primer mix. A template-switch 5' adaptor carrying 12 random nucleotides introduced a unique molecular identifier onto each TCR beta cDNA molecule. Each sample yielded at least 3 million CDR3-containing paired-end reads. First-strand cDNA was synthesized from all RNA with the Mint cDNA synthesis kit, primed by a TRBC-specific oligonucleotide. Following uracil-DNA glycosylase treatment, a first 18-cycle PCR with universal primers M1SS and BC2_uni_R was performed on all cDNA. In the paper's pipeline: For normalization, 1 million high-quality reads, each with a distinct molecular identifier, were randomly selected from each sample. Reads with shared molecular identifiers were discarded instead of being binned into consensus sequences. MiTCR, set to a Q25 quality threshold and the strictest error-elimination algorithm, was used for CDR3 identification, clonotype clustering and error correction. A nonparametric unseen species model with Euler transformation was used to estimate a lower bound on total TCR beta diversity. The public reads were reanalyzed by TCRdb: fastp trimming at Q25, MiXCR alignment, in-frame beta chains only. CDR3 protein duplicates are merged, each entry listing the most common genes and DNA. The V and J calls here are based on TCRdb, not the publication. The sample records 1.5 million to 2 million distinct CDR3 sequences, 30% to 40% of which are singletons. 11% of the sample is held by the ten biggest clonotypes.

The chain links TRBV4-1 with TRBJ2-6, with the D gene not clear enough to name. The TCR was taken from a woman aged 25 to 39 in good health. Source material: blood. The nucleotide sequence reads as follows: TGCGCCAGCAGCCAAGATCTACCGGACGTTGGGGCCAACGTCCTGACTTTC. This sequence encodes CASSQDLPDVGANVLTF.